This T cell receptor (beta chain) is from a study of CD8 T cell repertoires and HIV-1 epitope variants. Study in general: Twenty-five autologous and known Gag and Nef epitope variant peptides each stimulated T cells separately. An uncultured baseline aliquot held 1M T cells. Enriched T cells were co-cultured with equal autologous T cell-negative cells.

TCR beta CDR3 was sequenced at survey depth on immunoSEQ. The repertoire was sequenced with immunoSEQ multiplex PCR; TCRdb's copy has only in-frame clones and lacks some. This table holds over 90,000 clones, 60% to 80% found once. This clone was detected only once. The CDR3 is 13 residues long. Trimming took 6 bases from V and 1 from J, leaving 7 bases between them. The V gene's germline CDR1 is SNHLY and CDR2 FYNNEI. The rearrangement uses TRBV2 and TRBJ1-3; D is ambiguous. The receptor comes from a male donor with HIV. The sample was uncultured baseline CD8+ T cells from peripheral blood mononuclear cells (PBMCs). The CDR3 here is CASRRNSGNTIYF. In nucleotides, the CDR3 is TGTGCCAGCAGGCGGAATTCTGGAAACACCATATATTTT.